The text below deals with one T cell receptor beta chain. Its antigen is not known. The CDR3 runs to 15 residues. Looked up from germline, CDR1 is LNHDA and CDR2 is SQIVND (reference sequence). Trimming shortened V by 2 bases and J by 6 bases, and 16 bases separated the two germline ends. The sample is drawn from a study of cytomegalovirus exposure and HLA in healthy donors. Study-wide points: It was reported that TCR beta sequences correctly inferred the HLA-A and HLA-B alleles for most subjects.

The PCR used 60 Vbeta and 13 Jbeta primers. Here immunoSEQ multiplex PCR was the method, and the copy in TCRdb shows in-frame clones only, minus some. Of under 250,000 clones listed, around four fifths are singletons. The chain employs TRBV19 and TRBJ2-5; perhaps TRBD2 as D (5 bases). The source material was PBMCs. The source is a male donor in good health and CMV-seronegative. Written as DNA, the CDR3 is TGTGCCAGTAGTATAAGGGAGAGCTTCCATAAGACCCAGTACTTC. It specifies CASSIRESFHKTQYF.